This TCR beta chain is drawn from a study of T cells in localized non-small cell lung cancer. Generated by immunoSEQ multiplex PCR, the TCRdb table keeps only in-frame clones and is missing some. The sample records tens of thousands of clones, just over 90% being singletons. This CDR3 contains 13 residues. V gave up 7 bases and J gave up 5 bases; unmatched junction bases: 6. In germline, CDR1 is SNHLY, CDR2 FYNNEI. The genes are TRBV2 and TRBJ1-1, with TRBD1 matching over 8 bases. The source of this sequence is a female donor older than 55 with stage I lung adenocarcinoma. The sequencing here drew on peripheral blood, taken before any cancer treatment. The CDR3 reads CASTGDRLTEAFF. In DNA, the CDR3 is TGTGCCAGCACCGGGGACAGGCTAACTGAAGCTTTCTTT. The full variable domain, completed using reference TRBV2 and TRBJ1-1, is EPEVTQTPSHQVTQMGQEVILRCVPISNHLYFYWYRQILGQKVEFLVSFYNNEISEKSEIFDDQFSVERPDGSNFTLKIRSTKLEDSAMYFCASTGDRLTEAFFGQGTRLTVV.